Included here is one T cell receptor beta chain sequence, with context. These data belong to a study of T cell changes during pregnancy in multiple sclerosis. From germline, CDR1 is GTSNPN and CDR2 SVGIG (reference sequence). The CDR3 loop spans 14 amino acids. V dropped 4 bases and J dropped 5 bases, with 16 bases sitting between them. The method was immunoSEQ multiplex PCR; TCRdb's version includes in-frame clones alone and lacks a portion of them. The table includes tens of thousands of clones, about 90% detected once. The chain recombines TRBV30 with TRBJ2-3; possibly TRBD2 for D (5 bases). Sample: peripheral blood, taken in the second trimester of pregnancy. The TCR comes from a female donor in good health, enrolled as a control in a pregnancy study. The CDR3 nucleotides are TGTGCCTGGACCCCATCACCCAGCGGAGATACGCAGTATTTT. Its protein product is CAWTPSPSGDTQYF.